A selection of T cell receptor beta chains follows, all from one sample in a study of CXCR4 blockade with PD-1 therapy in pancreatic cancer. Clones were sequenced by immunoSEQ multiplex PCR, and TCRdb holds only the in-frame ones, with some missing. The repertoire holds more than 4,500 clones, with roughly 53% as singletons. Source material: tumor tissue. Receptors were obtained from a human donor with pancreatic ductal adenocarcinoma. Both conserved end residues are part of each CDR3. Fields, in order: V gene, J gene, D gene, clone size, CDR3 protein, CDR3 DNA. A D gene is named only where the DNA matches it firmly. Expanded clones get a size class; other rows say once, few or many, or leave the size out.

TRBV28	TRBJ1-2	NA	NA	CASSGPHYGYTF	TGTGCCAGCAGTGGACCGCACTATGGCTACACCTTC
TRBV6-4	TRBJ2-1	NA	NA	CAISESSGGLTDNEQFF	TGTGCCATCAGTGAGTCGAGTGGGGGCCTTACCGACAATGAGCAGTTCTTC
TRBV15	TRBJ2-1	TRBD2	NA	CATSTSGRANNEQFF	TGTGCCACCAGCACTAGCGGGCGCGCCAACAATGAGCAGTTCTTC
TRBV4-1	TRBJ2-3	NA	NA	CASSQDFADTQYF	TGCGCCAGCAGCCAAGATTTTGCAGATACGCAGTATTTT
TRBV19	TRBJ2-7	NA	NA	CVSTANYEQYF	TGTGTCAGTACCGCTAACTACGAGCAGTACTTC
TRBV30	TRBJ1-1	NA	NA	CAWSLGNEAFF	TGTGCCTGGAGTCTAGGGAATGAAGCTTTCTTT
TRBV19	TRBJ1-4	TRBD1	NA	CASRSRGRSANEKLFF	TGTGCCAGTAGGAGCAGGGGGCGTTCGGCTAATGAAAAACTGTTTTTT
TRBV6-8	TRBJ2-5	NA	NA	CASSYSGRLGQETQYF	TGTGCCAGCAGTTACTCGGGCAGGTTGGGACAAGAGACCCAGTACTTC
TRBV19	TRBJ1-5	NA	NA	CASTIGSRYQPQHF	TGTGCCAGTACCATAGGGAGCAGATATCAGCCCCAGCATTTT
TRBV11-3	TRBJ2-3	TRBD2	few	CASSYGSGGAGTQYF	TGTGCCAGCAGCTATGGTAGCGGGGGGGCCGGTACGCAGTATTTT
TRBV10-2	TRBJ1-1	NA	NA	CASSSSWGYTEAFF	TGCGCCAGCAGTTCCTCGTGGGGTTACACTGAAGCTTTCTTT
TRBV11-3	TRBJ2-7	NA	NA	CASSLEARGLGKEQYF	TGTGCCAGCAGCTTAGAAGCTCGGGGGTTGGGGAAAGAGCAGTACTTC
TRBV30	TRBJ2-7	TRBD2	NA	CAWSGLAGPYAQYF	TGTGCCTGGAGTGGACTAGCGGGACCCTACGCGCAGTACTTC
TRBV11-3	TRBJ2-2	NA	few	CASSFHGTLSTGELFF	TGTGCCAGCAGCTTTCACGGGACACTTAGCACCGGGGAGCTGTTTTTT
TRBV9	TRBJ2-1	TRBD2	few	CASSVSVTSGDQFF	TGTGCCAGCAGCGTATCCGTGACTAGCGGGGACCAGTTCTTC
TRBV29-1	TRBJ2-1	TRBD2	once	CSVRLAGAHNEQFF	TGCAGCGTCCGACTAGCGGGGGCCCACAATGAGCAGTTCTTC
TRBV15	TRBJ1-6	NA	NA	CATSRDLNTDPWSPLHF	TGTGCCACCAGCAGAGATCTCAATACAGATCCGTGGTCACCCCTCCACTTT
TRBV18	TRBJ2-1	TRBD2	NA	CASSPTLAGSYNEQFF	TGTGCCAGCTCACCCACTCTAGCGGGCTCCTACAATGAGCAGTTCTTC
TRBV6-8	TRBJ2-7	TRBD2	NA	CASRTSGRGYEQYF	TGTGCCAGCAGAACTAGCGGGAGAGGCTACGAGCAGTACTTC
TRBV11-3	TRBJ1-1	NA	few	CASSSGAVNTEAFF	TGTGCCAGCAGCTCGGGGGCCGTGAACACTGAAGCTTTCTTT
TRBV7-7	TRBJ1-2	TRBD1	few	CASSHHDRGGDGYTF	TGTGCCAGCAGCCACCATGACAGGGGAGGTGATGGCTACACCTTC
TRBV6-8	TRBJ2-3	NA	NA	CATRRAGTSTDTQYF	TGTGCCACACGCAGGGCGGGGACTAGCACAGATACGCAGTATTTT
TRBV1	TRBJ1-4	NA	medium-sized	CASSRGTGGDNEKLFF	TGCGCCAGCAGCAGGGGGACAGGGGGCGATAATGAAAAACTGTTTTTT
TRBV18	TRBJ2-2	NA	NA	CASSPIVEANTGELFF	TGTGCCAGCTCACCAATTGTGGAGGCGAACACCGGGGAGCTGTTTTTT
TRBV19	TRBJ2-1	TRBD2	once	CASSLGTSGRALVNEQFF	TGTGCCAGTAGTCTCGGGACTAGCGGGAGGGCGTTGGTCAATGAGCAGTTCTTC
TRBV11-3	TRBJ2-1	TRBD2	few	CASSLSSVAGSGEQFF	TGTGCCAGCAGCTTATCGAGTGTAGCGGGGTCGGGGGAGCAGTTCTTC
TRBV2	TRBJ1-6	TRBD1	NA	CASSPDSGGGSPLHF	TGTGCCAGCAGTCCAGACTCAGGGGGGGGATCACCCCTCCACTTT
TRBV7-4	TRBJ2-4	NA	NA	CASSLDQANIQYF	TGTGCCAGCAGCTTAGATCAAGCAAACATTCAGTACTTC
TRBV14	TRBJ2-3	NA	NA	CASSQGAGEGEDTQYF	TGTGCCAGCAGCCAAGGGGCGGGTGAGGGGGAGGATACGCAGTATTTT
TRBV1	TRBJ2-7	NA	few	CASSQGEALYEQYF	TGCGCCAGCAGCCAAGGGGAAGCTCTTTACGAGCAGTACTTC
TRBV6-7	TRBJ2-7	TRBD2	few	CASRPSGSGYEQYF	TGTGCCAGCAGGCCTAGCGGGAGTGGTTACGAGCAGTACTTC
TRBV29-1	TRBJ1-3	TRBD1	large	CSVEGTGNGNTIYF	TGCAGCGTTGAAGGGACAGGGAACGGAAACACCATATATTTT
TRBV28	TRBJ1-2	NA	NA	CASSWGGSWYGYTF	TGTGCCAGCAGTTGGGGGGGGTCTTGGTATGGCTACACCTTC
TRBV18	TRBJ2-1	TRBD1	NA	CASSPPEGRGRHEQFF	TGTGCCAGCTCACCCCCGGAGGGCAGGGGGCGACATGAGCAGTTCTTC
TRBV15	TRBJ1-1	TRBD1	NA	CATSRVQGARWNTEAFF	TGTGCCACCAGCAGAGTACAGGGGGCTAGGTGGAACACTGAAGCTTTCTTT
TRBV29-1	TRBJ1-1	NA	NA	CSVGPAGMNTEAFF	TGCAGCGTTGGCCCGGCGGGGATGAACACTGAAGCTTTCTTT
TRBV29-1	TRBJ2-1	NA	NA	CSVETGNYNEQFF	TGCAGCGTTGAAACTGGAAATTACAATGAGCAGTTCTTC
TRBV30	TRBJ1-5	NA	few	CAWSAGVDNQPQHF	TGTGCCTGGAGTGCGGGGGTGGACAATCAGCCCCAGCATTTT
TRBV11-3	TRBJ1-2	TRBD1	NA	CASSLGDRVIPNYGYTF	TGTGCCAGCAGCTTAGGGGACAGGGTTATCCCTAACTATGGCTACACCTTC
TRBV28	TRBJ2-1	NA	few	CASSLSTDGYNEQFF	TGTGCCAGCAGTTTATCTACTGACGGCTACAATGAGCAGTTCTTC
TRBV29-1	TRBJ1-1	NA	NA	CSVGHLNTEAFF	TGCAGCGTTGGACACCTGAACACTGAAGCTTTCTTT
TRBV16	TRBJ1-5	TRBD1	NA	CASSQRQGNQPQHF	TGTGCCAGCAGCCAACGACAGGGGAATCAGCCCCAGCATTTT
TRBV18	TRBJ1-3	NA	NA	CASSPYRERNTIYF	TGTGCCAGCTCACCGTACAGGGAACGAAACACCATATATTTT
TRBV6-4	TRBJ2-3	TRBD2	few	CASSRGTSGGFSTQYF	TGTGCCAGCAGTCGTGGGACTAGCGGGGGGTTCAGTACGCAGTATTTT
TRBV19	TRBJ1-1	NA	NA	CASSILGPAGGAEAFF	TGTGCCAGTAGTATTCTAGGCCCGGCCGGGGGGGCTGAAGCTTTCTTT